These 3 T cell receptor beta chains came from one sample sequenced in a study of cytomegalovirus exposure and HLA in healthy donors. Primers included in the PCR were 60 Vbeta and 13 Jbeta primers. Assay used: immunoSEQ multiplex PCR; TCRdb lists only in-frame clones, some missing. The sample consists of around 120,000 clones, 50% to 70% of them appearing once. Sequences were obtained from PBMCs. The receptors here all came from a man younger than 45 in good health and CMV-seropositive.

The genes are TRBV6-5 and TRBJ2-5; 10 bases are a match to TRBD2. With V trimmed by 6 bases and J by 5 bases, 6 bases remained unmatched. CDR1 is MNHEY, CDR2 SVGAGI, per germline. CDR3 length: 14 residues. The CDR3 sequence: CASRSGGAEETQYF. The CDR3, as DNA: TGTGCCAGCAGGAGCGGGGGGGCTGAGGAGACCCAGTACTTC.

In its sample, this clone was seen a few times. The V gene is TRBV30, the J gene TRBJ1-4, with a possible D match to TRBD1 (5 bases). The germline CDR1 and CDR2 sequences are GTSNPN and SVGIG (reference sequence). With 0 bases removed from V and 2 bases from J, the gap between germline ends came to 10 bases. CDR3 length equals 15 residues. The DNA for the CDR3 is TGTGCCTGGAGTGTAGGGGCGGGGACTAATGAAAAACTGTTTTTT. Amino acids: CAWSVGAGTNEKLFF.

The sample holds a few counts of this clone. This chain links TRBV11-3 with TRBJ2-7; TRBD2 is a possible D gene (6 bases). Germline CDR1 SGHNT, CDR2 YENEEA. CDR3 length: 17 amino acids. V was cut by 0 bases and J by 2 bases, with 17 bases left in between. The DNA of the CDR3 is TGTGCCAGCAGCTTAGAGTTAGGCGGGGAAGGGGCCTACGAGCAGTACTTC. It translates to CASSLELGGEGAYEQYF.